Following are 24 T cell receptor beta chains from one sample sequenced in a study of T cell repertoires in cytomegalovirus infection. Via MiXCR, TCRdb re-called the reads, giving one row per CDR3 protein. The sample shows 200,000 to 250,000 distinct CDR3 sequences, around 35% of them seen only once. No antigen has been assigned to these receptors. Sequenced here: CD8+ T cells from cultured PBMCs, sampled from culture after CMV antigen stimulation. These receptor sequences come from a human donor in good health (CMV status not recorded). Some clones in this sample may be carry-over from other donors' samples.

This sequence joins TRBV27 and TRBJ2-2, with D possibly TRBD1 on 6 matching bases. The V end was cut by 3 bases, the J end by 4 bases, with 12 bases between. The CDR3 is 15 residues long. Germline loops: CDR1 MNHEY, CDR2 SMNVEV (reference sequence). The CDR3 DNA reads as TGTGCCAGCAGTTTCGGCCAGGGGACCACCGGGGAGCTGTTTTTT. It yields the protein CASSFGQGTTGELFF.

This chain links TRBV19 with TRBJ1-5; D is perhaps TRBD1 (6 bases). The germline CDR1 and CDR2 sequences are LNHDA and SQIVND (reference sequence). There are 16 residues in the CDR3. Deletions cut 2 bases from V and 5 bases from J, with 16 bases between. CDR3 nucleotide sequence: TGTGCCAGTAGTATATCAGGGGCGGTAAGGGATCAGCCCCAGCATTTT. Its protein product is CASSISGAVRDQPQHF. The full variable domain, with the rest looked up from reference TRBV19 and TRBJ1-5, is DGGITQSPKYLFRKEGQNVTLSCEQNLNHDAMYWYRQDPGQGLRLIYYSQIVNDFQKGDIAEGYSVSREKKESFPLTVTSAQKNPTAFYLCASSISGAVRDQPQHFGDGTRLSIL.

At least ten counts were recorded for this clonotype. The chain links TRBV9 to TRBJ2-5, with 12 positions matching TRBD2. The V gene end was trimmed by 6 bases and the J gene end by 4 bases; junction bases not matched to a gene: 7. Germline V CDR1 and CDR2: SGDLS, YYNGEE. This CDR3 is 15 amino acids long. CDR3 coding DNA: TGTGCCAGCAACCCTAGCGGGAGGGCCTCAGAGACCCAGTACTTC. It yields the protein CASNPSGRASETQYF.

This clonotype showed up just a few times. V is TRBV9 and J is TRBJ2-1, with TRBD1 identical over 10 bases. V lost 5 bases, J lost 3 bases, and 5 bases stayed unmatched. Per germline, CDR1 SGDLS and CDR2 YYNGEE. The CDR3 runs 15 residues. The CDR3 sequence: CASSRQGAGYNEQFF. The CDR3 DNA reads as TGTGCCAGCAGTCGACAGGGGGCCGGCTACAATGAGCAGTTCTTC.

This clonotype was observed a single time. The chain links TRBV2 to TRBJ1-3, with unresolved D. CDR3 length equals 15 residues. Germline V gives CDR1 SNHLY, CDR2 FYNNEI. The V gene lost 2 bases and the J gene lost 0 bases, with 8 bases spanning the gap. The CDR3 coding sequence is TGTGCCAGCAGTGAAACGTCGGGCTCTGGAAACACCATATATTTT. Translating gives CASSETSGSGNTIYF.

This clonotype was recorded a few times. This chain links TRBV7-8 with TRBJ2-2, with no clear D. CDR1 is SGHVS, CDR2 FQNEAQ, per germline. V shed 4 bases and J shed 6 bases, with 6 bases lying between them. CDR3 length: 12 amino acids. CDR3 in amino acids: CASSSPAGELFF. For the CDR3, the DNA is TGTGCCAGCAGCTCCCCAGCCGGGGAGCTGTTTTTT.

The V and J genes are TRBV27 and TRBJ2-1; D unclear. Trimming stripped 3 bases from V and 9 bases from J, with 12 bases between. Germline V gives CDR1 MNHEY, CDR2 SMNVEV (reference sequence). This CDR3 has 13 amino acids. This CDR3 reads CASSFPARTEQFF. The CDR3 DNA follows: TGTGCCAGCAGTTTTCCCGCTAGAACTGAGCAGTTCTTC.

This clonotype was detected a few times. V usage is TRBV27 and J usage is TRBJ2-1, with D perhaps matching TRBD2 (6 bases). The CDR3 spans 15 residues. V was pared by 8 bases and J by 4 bases, with 18 bases between. Germline CDR1 MNHEY, CDR2 SMNVEV (reference sequence). This chain's CDR3 is CASGYLAGLYNEQFF. The DNA for the CDR3 is TGTGCCAGCGGCTATTTGGCGGGATTGTACAATGAGCAGTTCTTC.

There are many counts of this clonotype. V and J are TRBV7-8 and TRBJ2-3, with 8 bases matching TRBD1. The CDR3 extends over 16 amino acids. With 5 bases clipped from V and 2 bases from J, the junction kept 9 bases outside the gene matches. CDR1 is SGHVS, CDR2 FQNEAQ, per germline. The CDR3, as DNA: TGTGCCAGCAGCCCCGGACAGGGAGGTTTCACAGATACGCAGTATTTT. Translating it yields CASSPGQGGFTDTQYF.

The V and J genes are TRBV7-9 and TRBJ1-5; a possible D gene is TRBD1 (5 bases). The CDR3 is 16 residues long. CDR1 SEHNR and CDR2 FQNEAQ come from the germline V gene (reference sequence). The germline V and J ends were trimmed by 5 bases and 4 bases, with 18 bases remaining between them. As DNA, the CDR3 is TGTGCCAGCAGCCAGGGCGGACCTAGTTCTAATCAGCCCCAGCATTTT. Encoded protein: CASSQGGPSSNQPQHF.

The V gene is TRBV28, the J gene TRBJ2-1, with D possibly being TRBD1 (5 bases). V lost 10 bases, J lost 7 bases, and 14 bases lay in between. Germline V gives CDR1 MDHEN, CDR2 SYDVKM. There are 12 residues in the CDR3. CDR3 region: CATVQGLNEQFF. In DNA, the CDR3 is TGTGCCACCGTCCAGGGTCTGAATGAGCAGTTCTTC. The variable domain in full, with the rest retrieved from reference TRBV28 and TRBJ2-1, is DVKVTQSSRYLVKRTGEKVFLECVQDMDHENMFWYRQDPGLGLRLIYFSYDVKMKEKGDIPEGYSVSREKKERFSLILESASTNQTSMYLCATVQGLNEQFFGPGTRLTVL.

Many counts were recorded for this clonotype. The genes are TRBV6-1 and TRBJ2-3; a weak D match, TRBD2 (6 bases). Germline V CDR1 and CDR2: MNHNS, SASEGT. This CDR3 region has 18 residues. Trimming removed 4 bases from V and 1 base from J, with 21 bases in between. The CDR3 DNA sequence: TGTGCCAGCAGTGGCAGGACTAACCTTCTATTAGGCACAGATACGCAGTATTTT. Amino acid sequence: CASSGRTNLLLGTDTQYF.

This clonotype has ten or more counts. The gene calls are TRBV7-3 and TRBJ2-7, with TRBD1 identical over 11 bases. The V and J ends lost 0 bases and 4 bases, in that order; junction bases with no gene match: 8. CDR1 is SGHTA and CDR2 is FQGTGA in the germline V gene. CDR3 length equals 17 residues. Written as DNA, the CDR3 is TGTGCCAGCAGCTTAACGGGACCGGGACAGGGGGTTTACGAGCAGTACTTC. Residues: CASSLTGPGQGVYEQYF.

This clonotype was seen a few times. The chain is built from TRBV27 and TRBJ1-5, with 7 positions matching TRBD1. V lost 5 bases to trimming and J lost 4 bases; unmatched junction nucleotides: 2. This CDR3 is built from 13 residues. The germline V gene has CDR1 MNHEY and CDR2 SMNVEV (reference sequence). CDR3 sequence reads: CASSGQENQPQHF. DNA for the CDR3: TGTGCCAGCAGTGGACAGGAGAATCAGCCCCAGCATTTT.

This clonotype was seen a handful of times. V is TRBV12-3 or TRBV12-4 and J is TRBJ1-1, with unresolved D. CDR3 length: 18 residues. The germline V and J ends were trimmed by 3 bases and 5 bases, with 25 bases remaining between them. The DNA for the CDR3 is TGTGCCAGCAGTTTCGGTGTAGTCCTGACAACGCCGGTTACTGAAGCTTTCTTT. Translated, it gives CASSFGVVLTTPVTEAFF.

The chain is built from TRBV9 and TRBJ2-5; the match to TRBD2 covers 11 bases. Trimming removed 4 bases from V and 5 bases from J; junction bases left unmatched: 10. Germline CDR1 and CDR2: SGDLS and YYNGEE. The CDR3 loop spans 16 amino acids. The chain's CDR3 is CASSPRLAGGSETQYF. The DNA for the CDR3 is TGTGCCAGCAGCCCCCGGCTAGCGGGGGGTTCGGAGACCCAGTACTTC.

The V gene is TRBV24-1, the J gene TRBJ2-1; D perhaps matches TRBD1 (6 bases). CDR3 length: 16 residues. With 3 bases removed from V and 4 bases from J, the gap between germline ends came to 15 bases. Germline CDR1 reads KGHDR; CDR2 reads SFDVKD. The CDR3 reads CATSDKTGHQYNEQFF. The CDR3 region has the DNA TGTGCCACCAGTGATAAGACGGGACATCAATACAATGAGCAGTTCTTC.

This clonotype was recorded at least ten times. This rearrangement joins TRBV6-1 to TRBJ2-3; possibly TRBD2 for D (6 bases). CDR1 MNHNS and CDR2 SASEGT come from the germline V gene. The V and J ends lost 6 bases and 5 bases respectively, with 18 bases between them. The CDR3 totals 15 residues. The CDR3 nucleotides read TGTGCCAGCAGGCCCGGGAGACAAAGGGAAGATACGCAGTATTTT. Protein sequence: CASRPGRQREDTQYF.

This clonotype was seen only once. The junction shows a germline mismatch at one end, possibly a read error. The chain uses TRBV11-2 and TRBJ2-1; 7 bases fit TRBD2. The CDR3 is 15 residues long. Germline V lookup: CDR1 SGHAT, CDR2 FQNNGV. The chain's CDR3 is CASSSSGNSYNEQLF. The DNA of the CDR3 is TGTGCCAGCAGCTCTAGCGGAAACTCCTACAATGAGCAGTTATTC.

This rearrangement joins TRBV28 to TRBJ2-3; tentative D call: TRBD2 (5 bases). Germline CDR1 reads MDHEN; CDR2 reads SYDVKM. The germline V and J ends were trimmed by 3 bases and 0 bases, with 13 bases remaining between them. The CDR3 runs 16 residues. This CDR3 reads CASSFYPGTSTDTQYF. The DNA for the CDR3 is TGTGCCAGCAGTTTCTACCCGGGAACTAGCACAGATACGCAGTATTTT. Full variable domain (remainder filled in from reference TRBV28 and TRBJ2-3): DVKVTQSSRYLVKRTGEKVFLECVQDMDHENMFWYRQDPGLGLRLIYFSYDVKMKEKGDIPEGYSVSREKKERFSLILESASTNQTSMYLCASSFYPGTSTDTQYFGPGTRLTVL.

This chain links TRBV15 with TRBJ2-5, with D uncertain. The germline CDR1 and CDR2 sequences are LNHNV and YYDKDF (reference sequence). Trimming pared 0 bases from V and 5 bases from J, leaving 13 bases between. This CDR3 contains 15 residues. Here the CDR3 DNA reads TGTGCCACCAGCAGAGATACCCCCAGAGATGAGACCCAGTACTTC. Translating gives CATSRDTPRDETQYF.

Only a few counts were recorded for this clonotype. J is TRBJ1-1 and V is TRBV7-9, with D possibly TRBD1 on 6 matching bases. Trimming left V 3 bases short and J 5 bases short, with 10 bases between. This CDR3 is 13 amino acids long. Germline V gene data show CDR1 as SEHNR and CDR2 as FQNEAQ (reference sequence). The chain's CDR3 is CASSLGAWTEAFF. The CDR3 bases are TGTGCCAGCAGCTTGGGGGCATGGACTGAAGCTTTCTTT.

In the case of this clonotype: The conserved phenylalanine or tryptophan normally closing the CDR3 is absent here, so this likely arose from a read error. V usage is TRBV7-8 and J usage is TRBJ2-7; TRBD2 matches 7 bases. The CDR3 sequence is 18 residues long. The junction had 17 bases not matched to a gene; V was cut back by 0 bases and J by 6 bases. Germline loops: CDR1 SGHVS, CDR2 FQNEAQ. The CDR3 spells CASSLARAGVVLSGEQYL. The CDR3 DNA reads as TGTGCCAGCAGCTTAGCTCGTGCGGGAGTCGTCTTGTCGGGCGAGCAGTACTTA.

The chain links TRBV20-1 to TRBJ2-5, with D unresolved. Trimming took 2 bases from V and 5 from J, leaving 15 bases between them. The CDR3 is made up of 14 amino acids. Germline CDR1 is DFQATT and CDR2 is SNEGSKA (reference sequence). DNA for the CDR3: TGCAGTGCTAGAAGAGCTTCCCTCGAGGAGACCCAGTACTTC. Amino acids: CSARRASLEETQYF.